This T cell receptor (beta chain) stems from a study of long-term antiretroviral therapy in people with HIV. It was version v3.0 of the immunoSEQ assay that was run at survey level. The repertoire was sequenced with immunoSEQ multiplex PCR; TCRdb's copy has only in-frame clones and lacks some. The sample includes over 15,000 clones, roughly 91% seen only once; the top ten take 8.5% to 10%. The trim removed 6 bases at V and 1 base at J, leaving 6 bases unmatched. The CDR3 totals 15 residues. Germline V lookup: CDR1 ENHRY, CDR2 SYGVKD. The TCR comes from a man aged 50 or older with HIV. The rearrangement links TRBV10-3 to TRBJ2-7, with 10 nucleotides matching TRBD1. The source material was unsorted PBMCs, sampled 3 years after starting antiretroviral therapy. CDR3 in amino acids: CAISPGTGVSYEQYF. CDR3 bases: TGTGCCATCAGCCCCGGGACAGGGGTTTCCTACGAGCAGTACTTC.